The entry below gives a single T cell receptor beta chain sequence along with its context. Trimming took off 3 bases at V and 3 bases at J, with 13 bases between the two ends. CDR3 length: 14 residues. The V gene's germline CDR1 is SQVTM and CDR2 ANQGSEA. Data came from immunoSEQ multiplex PCR; TCRdb stores just in-frame clones and leaves some out. The sample carries tens of thousands of clones, more than 90% recorded once. This entry comes from a study of T cell changes during pregnancy in multiple sclerosis. Sequencing used peripheral blood, obtained after pregnancy. The V gene is TRBV29-1, the J gene TRBJ2-3, with TRBD2 as a possible D gene (7 bases). The receptor was isolated from a female donor in good health, enrolled as a control in a pregnancy study. The DNA for the CDR3 is TGCAGCGTTGACTTCGCGGGGGCTACAGATACGCAGTATTTT. Translation: CSVDFAGATDTQYF.